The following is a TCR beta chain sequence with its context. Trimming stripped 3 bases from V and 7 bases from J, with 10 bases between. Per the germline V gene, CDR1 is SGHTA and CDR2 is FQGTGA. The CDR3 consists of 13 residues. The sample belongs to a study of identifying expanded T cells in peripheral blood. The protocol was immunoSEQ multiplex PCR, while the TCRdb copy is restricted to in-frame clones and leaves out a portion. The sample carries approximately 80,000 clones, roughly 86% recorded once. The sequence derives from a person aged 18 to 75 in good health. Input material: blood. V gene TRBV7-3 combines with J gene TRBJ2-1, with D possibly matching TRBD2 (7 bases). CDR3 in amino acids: CASSLGGRNEQFF. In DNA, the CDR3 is TGTGCCAGCAGCTTGGGGGGGCGGAATGAGCAGTTCTTC.